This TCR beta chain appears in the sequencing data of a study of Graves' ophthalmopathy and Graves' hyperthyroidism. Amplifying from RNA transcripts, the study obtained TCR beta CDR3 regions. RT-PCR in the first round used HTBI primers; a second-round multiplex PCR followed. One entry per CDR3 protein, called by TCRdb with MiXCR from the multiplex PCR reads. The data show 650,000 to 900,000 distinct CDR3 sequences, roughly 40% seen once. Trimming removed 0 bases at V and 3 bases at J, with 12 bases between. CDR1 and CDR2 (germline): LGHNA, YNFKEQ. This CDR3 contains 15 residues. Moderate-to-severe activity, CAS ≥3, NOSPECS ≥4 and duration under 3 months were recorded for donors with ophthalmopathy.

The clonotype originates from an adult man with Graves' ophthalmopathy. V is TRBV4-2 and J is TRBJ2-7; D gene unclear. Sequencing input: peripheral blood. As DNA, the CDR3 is TGTGCCAGCAGCCAAGAGCCCGCCATGAACTACGAGCAGTACTTC. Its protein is CASSQEPAMNYEQYF.